This T cell receptor (beta chain) was sequenced for a study of T cell repertoires in cytomegalovirus infection. Across the whole study: Indications of both CMV infection and matching HLA type were provided by public TCR beta signatures.

About this clonotype: The target antigen is unknown.

Whole-study findings and limits: Within the response measured ex vivo, HLA-C-restricted CMV-specific TCR beta clonotypes were dominant. Public TCR beta family frequency separated CMV-and-HLA carriers, including in an independent cohort.

A single record per CDR3 protein comes from TCRdb applying MiXCR to the reads. Of fewer than 550,000 distinct CDR3 sequences listed, approximately 26% were seen once; the top ten hold less than 15%. The V and J ends lost 5 bases and 0 bases respectively, with 11 bases between them. CDR1 is SQVTM, CDR2 ANQGSEA, per germline. The CDR3 has 14 residues. Sequencing was carried out using PBMCs. V and J are TRBV29-1 and TRBJ2-4; no firm D call. The sequence was collected from a human donor in good health (CMV status not recorded). Some clones in this sample may be carry-over from other donors' samples. CDR3 amino acids: CSVRHTLAKNIQYF. The CDR3, as DNA: TGCAGCGTTAGGCATACTCTAGCCAAAAACATTCAGTACTTC.